Here is one T cell receptor beta chain with its context. The CDR3 runs to 15 residues. CDR1 is MGHRA, CDR2 YSYEKL, per germline. The trim removed 4 bases at V and 3 bases at J, leaving 7 bases unmatched. These data come from a study of blood T cell repertoires in COVID-19. Study at large: Specimens from acute and convalescent COVID-19 originated in the United States, Italy and Spain.

In the study's own analysis: Quantification of nucleated cells was approximated via reference gene primer amplification. Assay used: immunoSEQ multiplex PCR; TCRdb lists only in-frame clones, some missing. V and J calls and clone size are copied from that table; D and trimming were computed from the DNA. The sample includes a few hundred thousand clones, 92% of them seen just once. This receptor was identified in a woman in her twenties or thirties who had recovered from COVID-19. The gene calls are TRBV4-1 and TRBJ2-5; TRBD1 matches 8 bases. Sequenced input: PBMCs or T cells enriched from blood (not recorded which). In DNA form, the CDR3 reads TGCGCCAGCAGCCGACCCGGACAGGGCGAAGAGACCCAGTACTTC. It translates to CASSRPGQGEETQYF.